This T cell receptor (beta chain) was documented in a study of neurological immune-mediated disorders. This clonotype has at least ten counts. The cDNA was produced through 5'RACE with 10-nucleotide random UMIs. MiXCR was run by TCRdb on the 5' RACE reads, yielding one entry per CDR3 protein. The sample lists tens of thousands of distinct CDR3 sequences, 2% to 2.5% occurring once. The TCR comes from a woman aged 45-65 years with multiple sclerosis. Source material: PBMCs.

In nucleotides, the CDR3 is TGCGCCAGCAGCGCCCGGGGCCCCACTGAAGCTTTCTTT. As protein: CASSARGPTEAFF. The chain employs TRBV5-1 and TRBJ1-1, with D possibly being TRBD1 (5 bases). From germline, CDR1 is SGHRS and CDR2 YFSETQ. V was clipped by 4 bases and J by 4 bases, with 11 bases between them. CDR3 length: 13 residues.